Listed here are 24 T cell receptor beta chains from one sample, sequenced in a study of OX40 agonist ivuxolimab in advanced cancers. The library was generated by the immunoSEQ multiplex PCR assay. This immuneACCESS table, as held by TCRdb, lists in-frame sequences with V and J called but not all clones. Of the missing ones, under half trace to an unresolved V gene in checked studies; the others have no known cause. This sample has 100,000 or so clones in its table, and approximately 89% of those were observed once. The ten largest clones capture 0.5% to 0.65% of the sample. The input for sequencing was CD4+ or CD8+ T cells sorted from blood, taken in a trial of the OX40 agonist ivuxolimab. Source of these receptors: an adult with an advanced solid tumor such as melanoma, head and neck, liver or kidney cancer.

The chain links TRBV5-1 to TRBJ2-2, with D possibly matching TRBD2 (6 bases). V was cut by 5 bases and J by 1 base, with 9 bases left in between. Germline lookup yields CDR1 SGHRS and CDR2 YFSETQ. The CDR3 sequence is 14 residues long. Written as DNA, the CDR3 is TGCGCCAGCAGTATAGCGGTGAACACCGGGGAGCTGTTTTTT. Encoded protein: CASSIAVNTGELFF.

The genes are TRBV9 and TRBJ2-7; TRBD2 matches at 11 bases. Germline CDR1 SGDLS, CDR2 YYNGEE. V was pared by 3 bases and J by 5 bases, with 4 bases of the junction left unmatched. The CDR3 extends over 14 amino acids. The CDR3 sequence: CASSGGLAVDEQYF. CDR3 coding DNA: TGTGCCAGCAGCGGGGGACTAGCGGTAGACGAGCAGTACTTC.

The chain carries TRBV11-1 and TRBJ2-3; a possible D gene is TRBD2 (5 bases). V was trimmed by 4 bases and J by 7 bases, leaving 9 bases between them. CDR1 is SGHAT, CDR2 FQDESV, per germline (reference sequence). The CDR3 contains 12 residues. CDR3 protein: CASSSGGNTQYF. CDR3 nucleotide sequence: TGTGCCAGCAGCTCCGGAGGTAATACGCAGTATTTT.

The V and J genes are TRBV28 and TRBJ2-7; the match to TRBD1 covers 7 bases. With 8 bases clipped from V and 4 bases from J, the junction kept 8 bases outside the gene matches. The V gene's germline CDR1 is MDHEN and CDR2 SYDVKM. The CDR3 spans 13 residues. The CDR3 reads CASLSGQTYEQYF. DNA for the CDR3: TGTGCCAGCCTGTCGGGACAGACATACGAGCAGTACTTC.

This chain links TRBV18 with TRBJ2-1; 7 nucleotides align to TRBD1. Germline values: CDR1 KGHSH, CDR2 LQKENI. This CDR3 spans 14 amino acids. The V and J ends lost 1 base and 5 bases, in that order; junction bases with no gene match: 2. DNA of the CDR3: TGTGCCAGCTCACCACGGGACAGAGACAATGAGCAGTTCTTC. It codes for CASSPRDRDNEQFF.

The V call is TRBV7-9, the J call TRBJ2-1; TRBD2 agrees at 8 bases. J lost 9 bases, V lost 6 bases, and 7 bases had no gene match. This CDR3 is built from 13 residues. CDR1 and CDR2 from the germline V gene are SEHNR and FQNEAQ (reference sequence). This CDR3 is CASRKRESSEQFF. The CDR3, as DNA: TGTGCCAGCAGGAAGCGGGAGAGTAGTGAGCAGTTCTTC.

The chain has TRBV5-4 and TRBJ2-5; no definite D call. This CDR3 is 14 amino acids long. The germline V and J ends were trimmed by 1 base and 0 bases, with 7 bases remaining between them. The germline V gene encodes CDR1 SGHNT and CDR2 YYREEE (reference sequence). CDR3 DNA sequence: TGTGCCAGCAGCTTGAGCAGGAACCAAGAGACCCAGTACTTC. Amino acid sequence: CASSLSRNQETQYF.

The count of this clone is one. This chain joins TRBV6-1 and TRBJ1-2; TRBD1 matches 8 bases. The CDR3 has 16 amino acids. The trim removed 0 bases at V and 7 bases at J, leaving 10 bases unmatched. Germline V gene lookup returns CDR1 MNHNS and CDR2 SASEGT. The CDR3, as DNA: TGTGCCAGCAGTGAAGCCCTAGGGCACAGGGGGTTTGGCTACACCTTC. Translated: CASSEALGHRGFGYTF.

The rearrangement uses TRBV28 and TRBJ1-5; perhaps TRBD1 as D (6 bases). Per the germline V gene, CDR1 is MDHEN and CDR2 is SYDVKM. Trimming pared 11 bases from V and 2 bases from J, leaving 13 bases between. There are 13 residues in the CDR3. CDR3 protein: CAAGARGNQPQHF. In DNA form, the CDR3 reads TGTGCCGCAGGGGCGCGTGGCAATCAGCCCCAGCATTTT.

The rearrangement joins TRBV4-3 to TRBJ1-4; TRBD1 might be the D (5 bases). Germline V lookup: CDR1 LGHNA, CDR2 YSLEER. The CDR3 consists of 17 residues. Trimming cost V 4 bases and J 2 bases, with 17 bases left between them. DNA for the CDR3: TGCGCCAGCAGCCCCTCGGACGGGGCCCGCACTAATGAAAAACTGTTTTTT. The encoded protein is CASSPSDGARTNEKLFF.

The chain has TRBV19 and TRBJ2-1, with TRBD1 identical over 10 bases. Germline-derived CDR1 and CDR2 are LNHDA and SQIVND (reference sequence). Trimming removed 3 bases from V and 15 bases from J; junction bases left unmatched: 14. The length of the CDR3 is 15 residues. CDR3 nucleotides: TGTGCCAGTAGTATCACCGGGACAGGGGTAATCGGTCCGTTCTTC. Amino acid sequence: CASSITGTGVIGPFF. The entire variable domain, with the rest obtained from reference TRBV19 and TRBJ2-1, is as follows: DGGITQSPKYLFRKEGQNVTLSCEQNLNHDAMYWYRQDPGQGLRLIYYSQIVNDFQKGDIAEGYSVSREKKESFPLTVTSAQKNPTAFYLCASSITGTGVIGPFFGPGTRLTVL.

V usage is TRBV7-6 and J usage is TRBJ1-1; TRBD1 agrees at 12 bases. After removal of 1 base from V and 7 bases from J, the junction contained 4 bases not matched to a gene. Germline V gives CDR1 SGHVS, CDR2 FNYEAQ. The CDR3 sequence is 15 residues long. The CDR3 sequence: CASSLEGTGGVEAFF. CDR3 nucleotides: TGTGCCAGCAGCTTAGAGGGGACAGGGGGCGTTGAAGCTTTCTTT.

The CDR3 DNA reads as TGTGCCTGGAGTGGGACAGGGAGACACGAGCAGTACTTC. This translates into CAWSGTGRHEQYF. V usage is TRBV30 and J usage is TRBJ2-7; 8 bases map to TRBD1. The V gene's germline CDR1 is GTSNPN and CDR2 SVGIG (reference sequence). With V trimmed by 1 base and J by 5 bases, 4 bases remained unmatched. The CDR3 covers 13 residues.

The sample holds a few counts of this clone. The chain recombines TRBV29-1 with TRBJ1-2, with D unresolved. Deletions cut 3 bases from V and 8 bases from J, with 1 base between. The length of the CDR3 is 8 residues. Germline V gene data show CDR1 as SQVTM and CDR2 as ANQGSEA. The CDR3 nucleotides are TGCAGCGTTGACGGCTACACCTTC. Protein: CSVDGYTF.

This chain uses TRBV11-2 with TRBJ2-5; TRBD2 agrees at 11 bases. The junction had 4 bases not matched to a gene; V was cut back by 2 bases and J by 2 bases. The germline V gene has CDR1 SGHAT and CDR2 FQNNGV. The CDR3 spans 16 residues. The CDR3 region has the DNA TGTGCCAGCAGCTTAACTAGCGGGAGTCGACAAGAGACCCAGTACTTC. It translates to CASSLTSGSRQETQYF.

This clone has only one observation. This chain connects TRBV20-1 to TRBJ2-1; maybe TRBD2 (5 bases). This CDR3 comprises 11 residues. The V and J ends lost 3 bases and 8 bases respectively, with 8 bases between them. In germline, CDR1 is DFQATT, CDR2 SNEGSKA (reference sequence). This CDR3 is CSARSGDEQFF. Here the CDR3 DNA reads TGCAGTGCTAGGTCCGGGGATGAGCAGTTCTTC.

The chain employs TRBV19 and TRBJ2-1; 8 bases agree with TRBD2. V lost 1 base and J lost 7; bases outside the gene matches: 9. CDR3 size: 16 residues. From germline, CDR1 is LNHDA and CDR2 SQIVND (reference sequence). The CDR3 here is CASSIGGSGRRNEQFF. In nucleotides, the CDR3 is TGTGCCAGTAGTATAGGGGGGAGCGGGAGACGGAATGAGCAGTTCTTC.

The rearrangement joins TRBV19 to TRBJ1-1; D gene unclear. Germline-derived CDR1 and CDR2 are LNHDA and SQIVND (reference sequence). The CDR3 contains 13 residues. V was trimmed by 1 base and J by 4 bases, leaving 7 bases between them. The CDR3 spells CASSIGPSTEAFF. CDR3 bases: TGTGCCAGTAGTATAGGCCCTAGCACTGAAGCTTTCTTT. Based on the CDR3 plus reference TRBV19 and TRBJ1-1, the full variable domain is DGGITQSPKYLFRKEGQNVTLSCEQNLNHDAMYWYRQDPGQGLRLIYYSQIVNDFQKGDIAEGYSVSREKKESFPLTVTSAQKNPTAFYLCASSIGPSTEAFFGQGTRLTVV.

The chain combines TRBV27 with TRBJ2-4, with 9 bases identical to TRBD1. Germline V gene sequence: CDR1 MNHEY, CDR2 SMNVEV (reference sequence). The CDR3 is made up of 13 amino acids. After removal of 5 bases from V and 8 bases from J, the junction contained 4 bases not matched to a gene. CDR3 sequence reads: CASSLDRGYIQYF. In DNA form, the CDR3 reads TGTGCCAGCAGTCTAGACAGGGGGTACATTCAGTACTTC.

CDR3 residues: CASSVQGGPIGYTF. The CDR3 coding sequence is TGTGCCAGCAGTGTACAGGGGGGACCCATCGGCTACACCTTC. The chain carries TRBV2 and TRBJ1-2, with 8 bases matching TRBD1. V dropped 4 bases and J dropped 8; count of bases not matched to a gene: 9. Germline CDR1 reads SNHLY; CDR2 reads FYNNEI. The length of the CDR3 is 14 residues.

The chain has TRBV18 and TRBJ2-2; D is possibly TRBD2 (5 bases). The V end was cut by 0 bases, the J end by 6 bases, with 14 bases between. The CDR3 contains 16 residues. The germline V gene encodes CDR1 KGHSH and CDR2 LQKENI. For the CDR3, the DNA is TGTGCCAGCTCACCACCGACGGGAATGGATTCCGGGGAGCTGTTTTTT. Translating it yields CASSPPTGMDSGELFF.

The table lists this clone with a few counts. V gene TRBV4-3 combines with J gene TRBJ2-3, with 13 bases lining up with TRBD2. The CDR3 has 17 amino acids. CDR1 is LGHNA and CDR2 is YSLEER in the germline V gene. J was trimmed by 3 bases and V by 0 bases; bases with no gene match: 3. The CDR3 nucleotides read TGCGCCAGCAGCCAAGATGCGACTAGCGGGAGGACAGATACGCAGTATTTT. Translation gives CASSQDATSGRTDTQYF.

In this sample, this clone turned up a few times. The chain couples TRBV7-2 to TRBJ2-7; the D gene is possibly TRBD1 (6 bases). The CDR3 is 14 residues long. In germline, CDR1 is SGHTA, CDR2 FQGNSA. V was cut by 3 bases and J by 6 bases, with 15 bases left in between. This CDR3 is CASSFGQTYGEQYF. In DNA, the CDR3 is TGTGCCAGCAGCTTCGGACAGACCTATGGCGAGCAGTACTTC. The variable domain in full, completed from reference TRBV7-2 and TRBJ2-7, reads GAGVSQSPSNKVTEKGKDVELRCDPISGHTALYWYRQSLGQGLEFLIYFQGNSAPDKSGLPSDRFSAERTGGSVSTLTIQRTQQEDSAVYLCASSFGQTYGEQYFGPGTRLTVT.

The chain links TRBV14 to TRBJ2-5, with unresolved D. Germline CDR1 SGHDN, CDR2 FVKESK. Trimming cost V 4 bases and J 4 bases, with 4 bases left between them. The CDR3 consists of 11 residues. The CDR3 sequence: CASSRRETQYF. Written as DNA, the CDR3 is TGTGCCAGCAGCCGAAGAGAGACCCAGTACTTC.